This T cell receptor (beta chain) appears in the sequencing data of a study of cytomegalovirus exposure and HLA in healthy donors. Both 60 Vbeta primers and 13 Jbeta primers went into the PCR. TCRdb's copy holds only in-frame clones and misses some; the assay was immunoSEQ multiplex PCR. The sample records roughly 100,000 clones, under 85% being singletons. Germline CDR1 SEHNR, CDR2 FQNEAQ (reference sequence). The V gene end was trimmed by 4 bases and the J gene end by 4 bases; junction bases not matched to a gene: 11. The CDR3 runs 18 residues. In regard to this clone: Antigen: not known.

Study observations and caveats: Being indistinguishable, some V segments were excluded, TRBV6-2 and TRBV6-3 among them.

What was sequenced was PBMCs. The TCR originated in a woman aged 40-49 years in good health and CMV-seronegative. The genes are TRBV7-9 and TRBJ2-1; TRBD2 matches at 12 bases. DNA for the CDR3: TGTGCCAGCAGCTCCGACCGTTGGACTAGCGGGGAGTACAATGAGCAGTTCTTC. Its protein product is CASSSDRWTSGEYNEQFF.